The next 2 T cell receptor beta chains were all read from a single sample in a study of OX40 agonist ivuxolimab in advanced cancers. Clones were sequenced by immunoSEQ multiplex PCR, and TCRdb holds only the in-frame ones, with some missing. The table lists under 85,000 clones, roughly 87% of them singletons. Sequenced here: CD4+ or CD8+ T cells sorted from blood, sampled in a trial of the OX40 agonist ivuxolimab. Every receptor here comes from an adult with an advanced solid tumor such as melanoma, head and neck, liver or kidney cancer.

This clone came up a few times. The chain recombines TRBV13 with TRBJ2-5; 10 bases line up with TRBD1. This CDR3 is built from 15 residues. Trimming at V came to 4 bases and at J to 3 bases, leaving 5 bases not matched to a gene. Germline CDR1 PRHDT, CDR2 FYEKMQ (reference sequence). DNA for the CDR3: TGTGCCAGCAGCTGGGGACAGGGGTACGAAGAGACCCAGTACTTC. Encoded protein: CASSWGQGYEETQYF.

V usage is TRBV6-6 and J usage is TRBJ1-6; weak D call: TRBD1 (5 bases). Germline CDR1 reads MNHNY; CDR2 reads SVGAGI (reference sequence). The CDR3 totals 15 residues. Trimming stripped 0 bases from V and 6 bases from J, with 9 bases between. The CDR3 sequence: CASSYSGTSNSPLHF. DNA for the CDR3: TGTGCCAGCAGTTACTCCGGGACGTCTAATTCACCCCTCCACTTT.